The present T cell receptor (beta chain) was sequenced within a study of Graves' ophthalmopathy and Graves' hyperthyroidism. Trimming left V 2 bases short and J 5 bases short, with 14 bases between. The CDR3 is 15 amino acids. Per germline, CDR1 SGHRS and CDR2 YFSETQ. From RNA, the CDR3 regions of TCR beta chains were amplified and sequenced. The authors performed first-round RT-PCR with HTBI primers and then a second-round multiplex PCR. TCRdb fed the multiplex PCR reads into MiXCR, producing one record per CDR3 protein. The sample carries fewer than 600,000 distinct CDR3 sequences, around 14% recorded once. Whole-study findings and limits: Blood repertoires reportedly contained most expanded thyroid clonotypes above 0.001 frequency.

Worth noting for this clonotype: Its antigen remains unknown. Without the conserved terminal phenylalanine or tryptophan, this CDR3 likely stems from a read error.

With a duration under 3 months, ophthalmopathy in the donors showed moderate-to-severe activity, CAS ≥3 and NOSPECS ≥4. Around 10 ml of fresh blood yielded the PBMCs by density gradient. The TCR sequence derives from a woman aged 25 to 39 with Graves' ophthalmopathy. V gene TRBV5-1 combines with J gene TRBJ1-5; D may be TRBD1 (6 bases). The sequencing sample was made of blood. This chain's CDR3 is CASSFAGGEDQPQHY. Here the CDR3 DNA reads TGCGCCAGCAGCTTCGCGGGGGGCGAGGATCAGCCCCAGCATTAT.